This T cell receptor (beta chain) was captured in a study of T cell responses to AZD1222 COVID-19 vaccine. Repertoires were generated with immunoSEQ multiplex PCR, while TCRdb's copy carries only in-frame clones and drops some. The table includes roughly 170,000 clones, around 88% detected once. This CDR3 region has 12 residues. V was clipped by 4 bases and J by 9 bases, with 10 bases between them. Germline CDR1 reads SEHNR; CDR2 reads FQNEAQ (reference sequence). This chain uses TRBV7-9 with TRBJ1-5, with a possible D match to TRBD1 (6 bases). This sample comprised peripheral blood, obtained on day 0 of AZD1222 vaccination. The sequence was collected from an adult in good health. The CDR3 DNA follows: TGTGCCAGCAGCTCACAGGGCTGGCCCCAGCATTTT. As protein: CASSSQGWPQHF.